This T cell receptor (beta chain) was found in a study of T cell responses to AZD1222 COVID-19 vaccine. After removal of 5 bases from V and 8 bases from J, the junction contained 15 bases not matched to a gene. The germline gives CDR1 SGHRS, CDR2 YFSETQ. This CDR3 has 15 amino acids. Method: immunoSEQ multiplex PCR; TCRdb's copy keeps in-frame clones and lacks some. Among approximately 180,000 clones listed, 80% to 90% were seen once. The chain joins TRBV5-1 to TRBJ1-1, with 7 bases aligning to TRBD1. The TCR comes from an adult in good health. This specimen consisted of peripheral blood, obtained on day 0 of AZD1222 vaccination. This chain's CDR3 is CASSLLGPGQQEAFF. The CDR3 nucleotides are TGCGCCAGCAGTTTGTTGGGACCGGGACAGCAAGAAGCTTTCTTT.